This is a list of T cell receptor beta chains from one sample in a study of T cell responses to AZD1222 COVID-19 vaccine. This table comes from immunoSEQ multiplex PCR, and its TCRdb copy is limited to in-frame clones, with some not included. The repertoire holds tens of thousands of clones, with 80% as singletons. Sequenced material: peripheral blood, taken 28 days after the second AZD1222 dose. The receptor set was obtained from an adult who received the AZD1222 COVID-19 vaccine. The conserved cysteine and the conserved F or W are not part of the CDR3 here.

V	J	CDR3
TRBV6-5	TRBJ2-3	ASSTDFSTDTQY
TRBV7-8	TRBJ2-7	ASSYRAGGLSYEQY
TRBV12-3/TRBV12-4	TRBJ1-2	ASSLGQGYGYT
TRBV13	TRBJ2-7	ASSPRGEGSIYEQY
TRBV6-5	TRBJ2-2	ASSTGGFGELF
TRBV15	TRBJ1-2	ATSPGTGGVYGYT
TRBV10-3	TRBJ2-5	AIGQGAQETQY
TRBV6-4	TRBJ2-2	ASSAQGDGELF
TRBV6-4	TRBJ2-1	ASSVLGGENQRQF
TRBV3-1/TRBV3-2	TRBJ2-5	ASSQGGGIQETQY
TRBV11-2	TRBJ1-2	ASSLTAGSYGYT
TRBV5-1	TRBJ2-5	ASRQGPQETQY
TRBV12-3/TRBV12-4	TRBJ2-1	ASSLNRWNEQF
TRBV11-2	TRBJ1-2	ASSLTAYGYT
TRBV24-1	TRBJ1-2	ATSPGVRNGYT
TRBV5-4	TRBJ2-5	ASSLVGTEQETQY
TRBV10-3	TRBJ2-1	AISEPRTNEQF
TRBV19	TRBJ1-5	ASSIARYSNQPQH
TRBV24-1	TRBJ1-4	ATSGPVGADEKLF
TRBV5-8	TRBJ1-1	ASSRRWGRGNTEAF
TRBV11-2	TRBJ2-1	ASSFSGNEQF
TRBV5-8	TRBJ2-7	ASSLGRSYEQY
TRBV19	TRBJ2-1	ASSWSGEPYNEQF
TRBV4-3	TRBJ2-3	ASSSRSRTDTQY
TRBV5-6	TRBJ2-1	ASNRDPNNEQF
TRBV24-1	TRBJ2-7	ATSDGARDSDEQY
TRBV27	TRBJ2-1	ASRDSGRGNYNEQF
TRBV5-6	TRBJ2-2	ASSLRQGIAGELF
TRBV25-1	TRBJ2-7	ASRGGGSYEQY
TRBV6-2/TRBV6-3	TRBJ2-2	ASSWEGGTGELF
TRBV24-1	TRBJ2-3	APKDSDTQY
TRBV5-1	TRBJ2-7	ASSLARSYEQY
TRBV2	TRBJ1-3	ASNQDSGNTIY
TRBV7-3	TRBJ2-2	ASSLLVGPGELF
TRBV28	TRBJ1-3	ASSFPQRGNTIY
TRBV5-4	TRBJ2-2	ASSPSRDRNTGELF
TRBV28	TRBJ2-1	ASSLHPLPLRYNEQF
TRBV7-6	TRBJ2-7	ASSVDRSGEQY
TRBV7-9	TRBJ1-5	ASSSTGAQPQH